The 24 T cell receptor beta chains below come from one sample, sequenced in a study of response to subunit inactivated influenza vaccine. MiXCR was run by TCRdb on the RT-PCR reads, yielding one entry per CDR3 protein. The top ten hold less than 8.5% of the sample, which has hundreds of thousands of distinct CDR3 sequences, about 14% seen once. Sequenced here: PBMCs from blood, sampled 14 days before vaccination. All receptors derive from a middle-aged man who received an inactivated influenza vaccine.

The V call is TRBV5-1, the J call TRBJ2-6, with D hard to call. V was shortened by 10 bases and J by 1 base, with 21 bases between the two germline ends. Germline CDR1 is SGHRS and CDR2 is YFSETQ. The CDR3 is 17 residues long. Written as DNA, the CDR3 is TGCGCCGCGAGCCTTGGGCCTATTCGTTCTGGGGCCAACGTCCTGACTTTC. Protein sequence: CAASLGPIRSGANVLTF.

This clonotype was counted many times. The CDR3 here is CASSTRGSFGYTF. In DNA form, the CDR3 reads TGTGCCAGCAGCACCAGGGGGTCGTTTGGCTACACCTTC. V gene TRBV12-3 or TRBV12-4 combines with J gene TRBJ1-2; 7 bases are a match to TRBD1. Germline trimming cut 6 bases from V and 7 bases from J; bases unmatched to any gene: 8. The CDR3 consists of 13 residues.

The chain recombines TRBV6-6 with TRBJ2-7; D not resolved. The CDR3 is made up of 11 amino acids. CDR1 and CDR2 from the germline V gene are MNHNY and SVGAGI (reference sequence). V was trimmed by 10 bases and J by 6 bases, leaving 13 bases between them. CDR3 in amino acids: CATSKVFEQYF. Here the CDR3 DNA reads TGTGCCACGTCGAAGGTGTTCGAGCAGTACTTC.

The chain combines TRBV24-1 with TRBJ2-3; 9 bases match TRBD1. The V and J ends lost 5 bases and 2 bases, in that order; junction bases with no gene match: 10. This CDR3 is 17 amino acids long. Germline lookup yields CDR1 KGHDR and CDR2 SFDVKD. The CDR3 region has the DNA TGTGCCACCAGTGGTCAGGGACAGGGCCTTAACACAGATACGCAGTATTTT. Protein: CATSGQGQGLNTDTQYF.

The chain carries TRBV2 and TRBJ2-1, with a possible D match to TRBD1 (5 bases). The CDR3 is made up of 12 amino acids. From germline, CDR1 is SNHLY and CDR2 FYNNEI. The V gene lost 9 bases and the J gene lost 5 bases, with 11 bases spanning the gap. The CDR3 is CARDRVDNEQFF. DNA of the CDR3: TGTGCCAGAGACAGAGTGGACAATGAGCAGTTCTTC.

This clonotype was observed at least ten times. The J gene is TRBJ1-4, the V gene TRBV20-1; D unresolved. Trimming pared 1 base from V and 6 bases from J, leaving 6 bases between. The CDR3 has 12 residues. Germline V gene lookup returns CDR1 DFQATT and CDR2 SNEGSKA (reference sequence). CDR3 sequence reads: CSARVGYEKLFF. The CDR3 nucleotides are TGCAGTGCTAGAGTGGGCTATGAAAAACTGTTTTTT.

This clonotype was seen ten or more times. This sequence joins TRBV5-1 and TRBJ2-3, with D possibly being TRBD2 (5 bases). Germline CDR1 is SGHRS and CDR2 is YFSETQ. The CDR3 is 16 amino acids. Between the trimmed V and J ends, which lost 2 bases and 5 bases, there was a span of 18 bases. The CDR3 spells CASSLGTRSGGDTQYF. The CDR3 region has the DNA TGCGCCAGCAGCTTAGGTACTAGGAGCGGTGGAGATACGCAGTATTTT.

This clonotype was recorded a few times. The chain has TRBV30 and TRBJ2-2; a weak D match, TRBD2 (6 bases). Trimming pared 1 base from V and 7 bases from J, leaving 13 bases between. Germline CDR1 is GTSNPN and CDR2 is SVGIG (reference sequence). CDR3 length: 14 amino acids. For the CDR3, the DNA is TGTGCCTGGAGTGGTCGGGGGACGCACGGGGAGCTGTTTTTT. This sequence encodes CAWSGRGTHGELFF. The complete variable domain, with remaining parts taken from reference TRBV30 and TRBJ2-2, reads SQTIHQWPATLVQPVGSPLSLECTVEGTSNPNLYWYRQAAGRGLQLLFYSVGIGQISSEVPQNLSASRPQDRQFILSSKKLLLSDSGFYLCAWSGRGTHGELFFGEGSRLTVL.

Remarks on this clonotype: This could be a read error, since a much larger clone is one nucleotide away. J is TRBJ2-5 and V is TRBV28; TRBD2 matches at 12 bases. J was trimmed by 2 bases and V by 5 bases; bases with no gene match: 15. This CDR3 contains 19 residues. CDR1 MDHEN and CDR2 SYDVKM come from the germline V gene. The chain's CDR3 is CASSRGDLAGGPEQETQYF. The CDR3 region has the DNA TGTGCCAGCAGTCGGGGGGATCTAGCGGGAGGGCCGGAGCAAGAGACCCAGTACTTC.

This clonotype has just a few counts. The chain carries TRBV4-1 and TRBJ2-7; tentatively, D is TRBD2 (6 bases). Germline V gene data show CDR1 as MGHRA and CDR2 as YSYEKL. V was pared by 0 bases and J by 4 bases, with 19 bases between. CDR3 length: 17 amino acids. DNA for the CDR3: TGCGCCAGCAGCCAAGAAGGCGGAGCGGGCCGGGTTTACGAGCAGTACTTC. Translating it yields CASSQEGGAGRVYEQYF.

The V gene is TRBV28, the J gene TRBJ2-3; TRBD2 matches 7 bases. CDR3 length equals 16 residues. V lost 4 bases to trimming and J lost 2 bases; unmatched junction nucleotides: 9. Germline CDR1 is MDHEN and CDR2 is SYDVKM. The CDR3 loop is CASSSVGEGVTDTQYF. The CDR3 nucleotides are TGTGCCAGCAGTTCTGTGGGGGAGGGCGTCACAGATACGCAGTATTTT.

The V gene is TRBV11-2, the J gene TRBJ2-3, with 8 bases fitting TRBD2. V gave up 10 bases and J gave up 4 bases; unmatched junction bases: 10. From germline, CDR1 is SGHAT and CDR2 FQNNGV. The CDR3 is made up of 14 amino acids. The CDR3 DNA sequence: TGTGCCACAGTCAGCGGGAGCCGTCCAGATACGCAGTATTTT. It codes for CATVSGSRPDTQYF. Full variable domain (outside the CDR3, taken from reference TRBV11-2 and TRBJ2-3): EAGVAQSPRYKIIEKRQSVAFWCNPISGHATLYWYQQILGQGPKLLIQFQNNGVVDDSQLPKDRFSAERLKGVDSTLKIQPAKLEDSAVYLCATVSGSRPDTQYFGPGTRLTVL.

This clonotype has a count of ten or more. J is TRBJ2-7 and V is TRBV11-2; D gene unclear. The CDR3 is 12 amino acids. The ends were cut back, 5 bases at V and 6 bases at J, with 11 bases in the middle. Germline V gives CDR1 SGHAT, CDR2 FQNNGV. The CDR3 bases are TGTGCCAGCAGCCTCTTGAGCGCCGAGCAGTACTTC. Translation gives CASSLLSAEQYF. The complete variable domain, with remaining parts taken from reference TRBV11-2 and TRBJ2-7, reads EAGVAQSPRYKIIEKRQSVAFWCNPISGHATLYWYQQILGQGPKLLIQFQNNGVVDDSQLPKDRFSAERLKGVDSTLKIQPAKLEDSAVYLCASSLLSAEQYFGPGTRLTVT.

The chain combines TRBV28 with TRBJ2-3; D may match TRBD1 or TRBD2 (7 bases each). This CDR3 has 16 residues. V lost 1 base, J lost 3 bases, and 14 bases lay in between. Per the germline V gene, CDR1 is MDHEN and CDR2 is SYDVKM. The CDR3 loop is CASSLSGQGGTDTQYF. The CDR3 DNA reads as TGTGCCAGCAGTTTATCGGGGCAGGGGGGGACAGATACGCAGTATTTT.

This clonotype has only a few counts. The chain combines TRBV27 with TRBJ2-3; D ambiguous. Trimming pared 4 bases from V and 4 bases from J, leaving 12 bases between. Germline V gene sequence: CDR1 MNHEY, CDR2 SMNVEV (reference sequence). The CDR3 totals 14 residues. For the CDR3, the DNA is TGTGCCAGCAGTTCTCTCCCCCCCGCAGATACGCAGTATTTT. Translating gives CASSSLPPADTQYF.

The chain joins TRBV21-1 to TRBJ2-5; the listed D gene, TRBD1, was not tested against the DNA. TRBV21-1 constitutes a pseudogene. The CDR3 spans 16 residues. The CDR3 DNA reads TGTGCCAGCAGCTATGGGGACAGGACGACAATTGAGACCCAGTACTTC. As protein: CASSYGDRTTIETQYF.

This chain uses TRBV6-2 or TRBV6-3 with TRBJ2-2; TRBD1 aligns across 8 bases. The junction had 8 bases not matched to a gene; V was cut back by 5 bases and J by 3 bases. Germline V lookup: CDR1 MNHEY, CDR2 SVGEGT. This CDR3 is built from 16 residues. The chain's CDR3 is CASSLSRQGYTGELFF. CDR3 sequence (DNA): TGTGCCAGCAGTCTCTCGCGACAGGGGTACACCGGGGAGCTGTTTTTT.

This clonotype has more than one count but fewer than ten. This chain connects TRBV4-3 to TRBJ1-2, with TRBD1 matching 8 bases. V lost 0 bases, J lost 5 bases, and 8 bases stayed unmatched. The CDR3 covers 16 residues. The germline V gene encodes CDR1 LGHNA and CDR2 YSLEER. The CDR3 DNA is TGCGCCAGCAGCCAAGATCTCCGCACAGGGGGTTATGGCTACACCTTC. Its translation is CASSQDLRTGGYGYTF.

This clonotype was detected many times. V usage is TRBV20-1 and J usage is TRBJ2-3; no clear D. This CDR3 is built from 14 residues. Deletions cut 4 bases from V and 2 bases from J, with 13 bases between. The germline CDR1 and CDR2 sequences are DFQATT and SNEGSKA (reference sequence). CDR3 loop: CSAIKGGYTDTQYF. The CDR3 nucleotides are TGCAGTGCTATCAAGGGCGGTTACACAGATACGCAGTATTTT.

The chain uses TRBV4-3 and TRBJ2-2; either TRBD1 or TRBD2 may supply D (5 bases each). Germline V gives CDR1 LGHNA, CDR2 YSLEER. The CDR3 runs 16 residues. V was clipped by 0 bases and J by 3 bases, with 11 bases between them. The CDR3 region has the DNA TGCGCCAGCAGCCAAGATCCCCAGGGAGACACCGGGGAGCTGTTTTTT. Protein: CASSQDPQGDTGELFF.

Many counts were recorded for this clonotype. The V and J genes are TRBV7-8 and TRBJ2-5; no reliable D call. The CDR3 consists of 13 residues. V gave up 1 base and J gave up 7 bases, with 10 bases separating them. Germline-derived CDR1 and CDR2 are SGHVS and FQNEAQ. The CDR3 region is CASSLEGLGTQYF. DNA for the CDR3: TGTGCCAGCAGCTTAGAGGGTCTTGGGACCCAGTACTTC. Full variable domain (rest looked up from reference TRBV7-8 and TRBJ2-5): GAGVSQSPRYKVAKRGQDVALRCDPISGHVSLFWYQQALGQGPEFLTYFQNEAQLDKSGLPSDRFFAERPEGSVSTLKIQRTQQEDSAVYLCASSLEGLGTQYFGPGTRLLVL.

This chain connects TRBV6-1 to TRBJ1-1; the match to TRBD1 covers 8 bases. The CDR3 consists of 19 residues. V trimming: 6 bases; J trimming: 0 bases; junction bases outside the gene matches: 18. Germline values: CDR1 MNHNS, CDR2 SASEGT. The CDR3 nucleotides read TGTGCCAGCAGCCAGGGGGCTGGACCGTGGATGCACCTGAACACTGAAGCTTTCTTT. Protein: CASSQGAGPWMHLNTEAFF.

This sequence joins TRBV28 and TRBJ2-2; a weak D match, TRBD2 (6 bases). This CDR3 has 15 amino acids. V dropped 9 bases and J dropped 4 bases, with 18 bases sitting between them. Germline V gene data show CDR1 as MDHEN and CDR2 as SYDVKM. The CDR3 coding sequence is TGTGCCAGTAAACTGGGGGGATCAGGCACCGGGGAGCTGTTTTTT. It translates to CASKLGGSGTGELFF.

This clonotype was counted only a few times. V usage is TRBV9 and J usage is TRBJ1-3; 8 bases line up with TRBD1. Germline V gene sequence: CDR1 SGDLS, CDR2 YYNGEE. V gave up 3 bases and J gave up 6 bases; unmatched junction bases: 8. This CDR3 contains 15 residues. The CDR3 sequence: CASSARTGITNTIYF. CDR3 nucleotide sequence: TGTGCCAGCAGCGCGAGGACAGGGATTACAAACACCATATATTTT.